These 7 T cell receptor beta chains originate from one sample sequenced in a study of shared clonotypes between healthy human individuals. The data were produced by immunoSEQ multiplex PCR, yet TCRdb's version contains in-frame clones alone and is incomplete. The sample shows over a million clones, 75% to 80% of them seen only once. The sequenced sample was memory CD4+ T cells from PBMCs. Subset here: CD45RA-negative fraction. Every receptor here comes from a man aged 18 to 29 in good health. Some clones in this sample may be carry-over from other donors' samples.

The chain carries TRBV10-1 and TRBJ1-5; no clear D. Germline V CDR1 and CDR2: WNHNN, SYGVQD (reference sequence). The V end lost 0 bases, the J end lost 6 bases, and 3 bases lay between the germline ends. The CDR3 is 12 residues long. The CDR3 sequence: CASSESSQPQHF. CDR3 nucleotide sequence: TGCGCCAGCAGTGAGTCAAGTCAGCCCCAGCATTTT.

The chain is built from TRBV9 and TRBJ2-3; D is unclear. From germline, CDR1 is SGDLS and CDR2 YYNGEE. V gave up 0 bases and J gave up 0 bases, with 8 bases separating them. This CDR3 comprises 15 residues. DNA for the CDR3: TGTGCCAGCAGCGTAGTGGGCAGTAGCACAGATACGCAGTATTTT. Its translation: CASSVVGSSTDTQYF.

This clone was seen a handful of times. The J gene is TRBJ1-5, the V gene TRBV6-1, with D perhaps matching TRBD1 (5 bases). Deletions cut 6 bases from V and 1 base from J, with 13 bases between. The CDR3 loop spans 15 amino acids. Looked up from germline, CDR1 is MNHNS and CDR2 is SASEGT. CDR3 region: CASRGGAGSNQPQHF. CDR3 nucleotides: TGTGCCAGCAGGGGAGGGGCAGGGAGCAATCAGCCCCAGCATTTT.

This clone has more than one count but fewer than ten. The J gene is TRBJ2-2, the V gene TRBV5-5; possibly TRBD1 for D (6 bases). V was shortened by 1 base and J by 1 base, with 8 bases between the two germline ends. Germline CDR1 and CDR2: SGHKS and YYEKEE (reference sequence). The CDR3 has 15 amino acids. In DNA form, the CDR3 reads TGTGCCAGCAGCTTGCCGGGACAGAACACCGGGGAGCTGTTTTTT. Protein: CASSLPGQNTGELFF.

This rearrangement joins TRBV7-8 to TRBJ2-7, with D unclear. CDR1 is SGHVS and CDR2 is FQNEAQ in the germline V gene. Trimming cost V 3 bases and J 3 bases, with 9 bases left between them. This CDR3 is 13 amino acids long. In DNA form, the CDR3 reads TGTGCCAGCAGCTTTGACTCCCTCTACGAGCAGTACTTC. Its translation: CASSFDSLYEQYF.

The chain recombines TRBV5-4 with TRBJ1-1; possibly TRBD1 for D (5 bases). The CDR3 has 14 amino acids. V lost 2 bases and J lost 8, with 16 bases in between. CDR1 and CDR2 (germline): SGHNT, YYREEE (reference sequence). The CDR3 loop reads CASSFNTGIREAFF. Written as DNA, the CDR3 is TGTGCCAGCAGCTTTAACACAGGTATACGCGAAGCTTTCTTT.

For this clone: This likely reflects a read error, since a far larger clone is one base away. The chain employs TRBV27 and TRBJ2-7; D is uncertain. Trimming cost V 4 bases and J 3 bases, with 7 bases left between them. The CDR3 extends over 12 amino acids. Germline CDR1 MNHEY, CDR2 SMNVEV (reference sequence). CDR3 amino acids: CASSSPSYEQYF. The CDR3 nucleotides are TGTGCCAGCAGTTCCCCGAGCTACGAGCAGTACTTC.